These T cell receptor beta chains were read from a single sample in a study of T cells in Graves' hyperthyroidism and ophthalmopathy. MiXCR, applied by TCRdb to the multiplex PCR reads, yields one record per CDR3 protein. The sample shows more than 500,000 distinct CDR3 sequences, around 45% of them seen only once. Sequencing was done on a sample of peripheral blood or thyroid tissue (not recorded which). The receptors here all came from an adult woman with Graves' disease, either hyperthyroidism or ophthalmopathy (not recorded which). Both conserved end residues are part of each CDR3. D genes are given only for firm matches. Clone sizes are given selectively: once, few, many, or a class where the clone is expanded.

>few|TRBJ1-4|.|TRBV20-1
TGCAGTGGGGTTCTATGGGACACCCCTTCGGGAAAACTGTTTTTT
CSGVLWDTPSGKLFF
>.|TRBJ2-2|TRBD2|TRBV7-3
TGTGCCAGCAGCCCCGGGGGGGGGGGAGCTGTTTTT
CASSPGGGGAVF
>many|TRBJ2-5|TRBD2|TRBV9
TGTGCCAGCAGCCTAGGGACTAGCGGGAGTAGAGAGACCCAGTACTTC
CASSLGTSGSRETQYF
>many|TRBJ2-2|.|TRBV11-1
TGTGCCAGCAGCCCCCACCCCTGGACGGAGGATCCCGGGGAGCTGTTTTTT
CASSPHPWTEDPGELFF
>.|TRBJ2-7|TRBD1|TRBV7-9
TGTGCCAGCAGCGCCGGACAGGGGGACCCCTCCTACGAGCAGTACTTC
CASSAGQGDPSYEQYF
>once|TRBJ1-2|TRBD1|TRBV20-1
TGCAGTGCTAGAGATGCGGGAGTAGGAGAGGGGGCTGGCTATGGCTACACCTTC
CSARDAGVGEGAGYGYTF
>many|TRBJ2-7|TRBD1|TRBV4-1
TGCGCCAGCAGCCCCGTGGACAGGGGCGAATACGAGCAGTACTTC
CASSPVDRGEYEQYF
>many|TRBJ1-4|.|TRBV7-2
TGTGCCAGCAGCTTAACCCCGGGCGACCTTGGGAAACTGTTTTTT
CASSLTPGDLGKLFF
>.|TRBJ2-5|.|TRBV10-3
TGTGCCATCAGTGAGCGGAGGGGAGAACAAGAGACCCAGTACTTC
CAISERRGEQETQYF
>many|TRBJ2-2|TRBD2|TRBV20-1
TGCAGTGCTAGAGATAAAACTAGCGGGAGTTCCGGGGAGCTGTTTTTT
CSARDKTSGSSGELFF
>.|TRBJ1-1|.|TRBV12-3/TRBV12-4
TGTGCCATCAGGCCCTTTAGCGGAGAAGCTTTCTTT
CAIRPFSGEAFF
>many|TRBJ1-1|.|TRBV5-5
TGTGCCAGCAGCAAGATGGGGCTGGACACTGAAGCTTTCTTT
CASSKMGLDTEAFF
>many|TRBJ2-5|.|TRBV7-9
TGTGCCAGCAGCTACCGACAGTCACAAGAGACCCAGTACTTC
CASSYRQSQETQYF
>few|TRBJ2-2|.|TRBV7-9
TGTGCCAGCAGCTTGTACAGGGGAGGCACCGGGGAGCTGTTTTTT
CASSLYRGGTGELFF
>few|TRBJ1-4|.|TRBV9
TGTGCCAGCAGTAAGGGGGGCAATGAAAAACTGTTTTTT
CASSKGGNEKLFF
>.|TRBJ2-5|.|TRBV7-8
TGTGCCAGCAGCTTAAGTAGCGCAGGGGGGTTAGAGACCCAGTACTTC
CASSLSSAGGLETQYF
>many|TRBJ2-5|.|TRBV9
TGTGCCAGCAGCGTACAAGACCAAGAGACCCAGTACTTC
CASSVQDQETQYF
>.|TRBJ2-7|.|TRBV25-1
TGTGCCAGCAGTGAGGGGAGTCGGGAGCAGTACTTC
CASSEGSREQYF
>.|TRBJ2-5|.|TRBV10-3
TGTGCCATCAGGGCGACATCAGATAGCAATCAGCCCCAGTACTTC
CAIRATSDSNQPQYF
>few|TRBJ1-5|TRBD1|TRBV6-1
TGTGCCATGGGTGTGACAGGGGGCAATCAGCCCCAGCATTTT
CAMGVTGGNQPQHF
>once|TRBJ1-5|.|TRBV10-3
TGTGCCATCAAGGGGGACGGAGTCAATCAGCCCCAGCATTTT
CAIKGDGVNQPQHF
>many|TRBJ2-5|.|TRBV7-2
TGTGCCAGCAGCCCCGGCTCCCCGCAAGAGACCCAGTACTTC
CASSPGSPQETQYF
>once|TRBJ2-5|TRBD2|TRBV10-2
TGCGCCAGCAGGGTCGGGGGGAACACTGAGACCCAGTACTTC
CASRVGGNTETQYF
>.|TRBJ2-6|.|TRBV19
TGTGCCAGTGCCCTGAGGGTTAACGTCCTGACTTTC
CASALRVNVLTF
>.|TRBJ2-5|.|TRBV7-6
TGTGCCAGCAGCTCGACGGTGCGTGAGACCCAGTACTTC
CASSSTVRETQYF
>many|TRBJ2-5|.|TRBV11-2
TGTGCCAGCAGCTTGGGAGGGGGCATGGAGACCCAGTACTTC
CASSLGGGMETQYF
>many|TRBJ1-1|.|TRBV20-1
TGCAGTGCTAGGGACAGCCTCCAGGGGAACACTGAAGCTTTCTTT
CSARDSLQGNTEAFF
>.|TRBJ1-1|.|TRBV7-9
TGTGCCAGCAGCCCGATCACGGGAGCTGAAGCTTTCTTT
CASSPITGAEAFF
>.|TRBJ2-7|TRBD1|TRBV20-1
TGCAGTGCTATTGAAAGGACAGGGTGGTACGAGCAGTACTTC
CSAIERTGWYEQYF
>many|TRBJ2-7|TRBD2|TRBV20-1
TGCAGTGCTAGAGATCGGGGGGGCATCTACGAGCAGTACTTC
CSARDRGGIYEQYF
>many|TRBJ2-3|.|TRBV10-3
TGTGCCATCAGTGGTCAAACTAGCACAGATACGCAGTATTTT
CAISGQTSTDTQYF
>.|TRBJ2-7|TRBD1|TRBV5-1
TGCGCCAGCAGCCTGGGACAGCGCTCCTACGAGCAGTACTTC
CASSLGQRSYEQYF
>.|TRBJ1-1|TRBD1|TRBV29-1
TGCAGCGGACAGGGACGTTTATCTAACACTGAAGCTTTCTTT
CSGQGRLSNTEAFF
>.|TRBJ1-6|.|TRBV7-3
TGTGCCAGCAGCTTATTGATGGGGGCGAATTCACCCCTCCACTTT
CASSLLMGANSPLHF
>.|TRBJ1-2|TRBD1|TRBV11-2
TGTGCCAGCAGCGGGTGGGGACAGAATAAATATGGCTACACCTTC
CASSGWGQNKYGYTF
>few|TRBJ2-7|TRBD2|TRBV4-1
TGCGCCAGCAGCCACCGCGCCAAGACTAGCGGGAGATCGGGCGAGCAGTACTTC
CASSHRAKTSGRSGEQYF
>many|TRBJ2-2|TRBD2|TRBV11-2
TGTGCCAGCAGCTTGGGGGGGACCCGATATGTGGAGCTGTTTTTT
CASSLGGTRYVELFF
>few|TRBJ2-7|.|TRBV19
TGTGCCAGTAGAACACAGGGTCGGTCCGGCTACGAGCAGTACTTC
CASRTQGRSGYEQYF
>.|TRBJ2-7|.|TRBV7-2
TGTGCCAGCAGTGAGGTCGGAATGGGGGAAAAATACGAGCAGTACTTC
CASSEVGMGEKYEQYF
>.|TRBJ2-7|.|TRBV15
TGTGCCACCAGCAGCGCCGGGGACCGCCAGCAGTACTTC
CATSSAGDRQQYF
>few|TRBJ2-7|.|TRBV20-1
TGCAGCTTGTGGGGTGCGCCCTACGAGCAGTACTTC
CSLWGAPYEQYF
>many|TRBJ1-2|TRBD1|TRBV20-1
TGCAGTGCCGCCGGGACAGGGGTGTATGGCTACACCTTC
CSAAGTGVYGYTF
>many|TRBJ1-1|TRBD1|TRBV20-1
TGCAGTGCTTCAGACAGGGCTGGGACTGAAGCTTTCTTT
CSASDRAGTEAFF
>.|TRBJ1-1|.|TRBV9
TGTGCCAGCAGCGTAGCTCTATGGGACACTGAAGCTTTCTTT
CASSVALWDTEAFF
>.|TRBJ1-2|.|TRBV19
TGTGCCAGTGGCACAGACATGAAGTATAACTATGGCTACACCTTC
CASGTDMKYNYGYTF
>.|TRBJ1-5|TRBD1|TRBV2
TGTGCCAGCAGTCCGCAAACAGGGGCTCGGGATCAGCCCCAGCATTTT
CASSPQTGARDQPQHF
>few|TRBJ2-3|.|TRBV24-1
TGTGCCACCAGTGATCGAGGACTCTTCACAGATACGCAGTATTTT
CATSDRGLFTDTQYF
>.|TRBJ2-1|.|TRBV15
TGTGCCACCAGCAGGGATAAGGCCAGATACAATGAGCAGTTCTTC
CATSRDKARYNEQFF
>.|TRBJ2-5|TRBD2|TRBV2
TGTGCCAGCGGGGGGGATAAGCCCCAGTACTTC
CASGGDKPQYF
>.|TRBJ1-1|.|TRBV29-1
TGCAGCGGTGATACAGGGTCTGAGGAAGCTTTCTTT
CSGDTGSEEAFF